This TCR beta chain was sequenced in a study of blood T cell repertoires in COVID-19. The overall study: Sample material is recorded as cDNA or gDNA derived from T cells, B-cell-depleted T cells, or PBMCs.

Participants were placed into cohorts based on the clinical history they reported. A COVID-19 case had been met by exposed participants during the 2 weeks before study entry. Authors' processing steps: Reference gene primer amplification gave estimated nucleated cell counts. Measured with immunoSEQ multiplex PCR; TCRdb has only the in-frame clones, and not every one. V and J calls and clone size are as listed in that table; D and trimming were resolved from the DNA. The sample lists fewer than 150,000 clones, 70% to 85% seen once, with approximately 1.6% in the top ten. CDR1 is KGHSH, CDR2 LQKENI, per germline. The trim removed 5 bases at V and 2 bases at J, leaving 6 bases unmatched. CDR3 length: 16 amino acids.

This clonotype was sampled from a woman aged 18-29 years who had been exposed to COVID-19. Specimen: PBMCs or T cells enriched from blood (not recorded which). The chain couples TRBV18 to TRBJ1-1; 12 bases are a match to TRBD1. CDR3 residues: CASSDSGTGGNTEAFF. DNA for the CDR3: TGTGCCAGCTCAGACTCCGGGACAGGGGGCAACACTGAAGCTTTCTTT.